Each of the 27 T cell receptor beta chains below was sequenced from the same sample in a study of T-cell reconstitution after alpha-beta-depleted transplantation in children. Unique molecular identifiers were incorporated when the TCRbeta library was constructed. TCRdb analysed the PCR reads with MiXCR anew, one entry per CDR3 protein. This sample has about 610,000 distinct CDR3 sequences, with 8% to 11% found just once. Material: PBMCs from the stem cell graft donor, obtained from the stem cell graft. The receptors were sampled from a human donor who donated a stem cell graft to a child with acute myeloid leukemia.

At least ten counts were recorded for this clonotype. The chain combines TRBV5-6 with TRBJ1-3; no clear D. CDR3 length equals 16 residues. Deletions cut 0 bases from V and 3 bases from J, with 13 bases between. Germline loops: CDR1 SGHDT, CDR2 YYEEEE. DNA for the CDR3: TGTGCCAGCAGCTTGGCCGTCTCCCACCTTGGAAACACCATATATTTT. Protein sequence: CASSLAVSHLGNTIYF.

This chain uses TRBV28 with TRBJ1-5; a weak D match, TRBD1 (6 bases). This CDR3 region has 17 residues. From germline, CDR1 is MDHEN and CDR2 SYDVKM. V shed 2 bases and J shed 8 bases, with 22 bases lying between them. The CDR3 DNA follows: TGTGCCAGCAGTTTAGGCCCCGACCCGGGGGGCCCTAAGCCCCAGCATTTT. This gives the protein CASSLGPDPGGPKPQHF.

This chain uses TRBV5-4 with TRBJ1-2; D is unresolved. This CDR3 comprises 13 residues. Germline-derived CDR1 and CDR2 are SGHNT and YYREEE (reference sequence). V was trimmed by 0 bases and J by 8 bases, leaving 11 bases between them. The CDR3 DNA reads TGTGCCAGCAGCTTGGAACGCCTGCGGGGCTACACCTTC. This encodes CASSLERLRGYTF.

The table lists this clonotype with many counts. Here the CDR3 reads CASSRQGLGNQPQHF. The CDR3 DNA reads as TGTGCCAGCAGTCGACAGGGGCTTGGCAATCAGCCCCAGCATTTT. The chain combines TRBV12-3 or TRBV12-4 with TRBJ1-5, with TRBD1 matching 8 bases. The V segment lost 5 bases and the J segment 2 bases; nucleotides outside the gene matches: 5. The CDR3 totals 15 residues.

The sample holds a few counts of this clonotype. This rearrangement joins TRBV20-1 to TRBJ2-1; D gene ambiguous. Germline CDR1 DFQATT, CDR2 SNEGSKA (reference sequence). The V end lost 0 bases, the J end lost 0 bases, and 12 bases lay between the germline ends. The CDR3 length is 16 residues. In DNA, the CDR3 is TGCAGTGCTAGAGATGTAATCGCGAGCTCCTACAATGAGCAGTTCTTC. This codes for CSARDVIASSYNEQFF.

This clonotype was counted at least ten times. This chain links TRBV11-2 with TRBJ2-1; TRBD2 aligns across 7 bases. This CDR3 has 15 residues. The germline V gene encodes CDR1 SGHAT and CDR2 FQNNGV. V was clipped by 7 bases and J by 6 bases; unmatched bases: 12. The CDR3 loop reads CASTPLGGDLNEQFF. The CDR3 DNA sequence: TGTGCCAGCACCCCCTTGGGGGGGGACCTCAATGAGCAGTTCTTC.

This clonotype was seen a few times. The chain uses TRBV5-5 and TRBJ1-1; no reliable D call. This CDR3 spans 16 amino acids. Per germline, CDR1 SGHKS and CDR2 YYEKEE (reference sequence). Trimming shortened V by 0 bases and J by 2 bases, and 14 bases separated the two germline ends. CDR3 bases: TGTGCCAGCAGCTTGGAGGGTCTCGGAATCAACACTGAAGCTTTCTTT. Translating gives CASSLEGLGINTEAFF.

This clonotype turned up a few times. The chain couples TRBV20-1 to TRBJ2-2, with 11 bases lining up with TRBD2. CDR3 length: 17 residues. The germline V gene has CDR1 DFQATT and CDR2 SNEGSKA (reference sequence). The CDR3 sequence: CCARDKTSGGNTGELFF. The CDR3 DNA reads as TGCTGCGCTAGAGATAAAACTAGCGGGGGAAACACCGGGGAGCTGTTTTTT.

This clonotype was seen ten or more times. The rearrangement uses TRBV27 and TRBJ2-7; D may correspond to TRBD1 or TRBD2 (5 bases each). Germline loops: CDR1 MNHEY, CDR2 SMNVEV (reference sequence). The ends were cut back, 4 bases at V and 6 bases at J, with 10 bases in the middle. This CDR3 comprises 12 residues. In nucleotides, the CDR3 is TGTGCCAGCAGTTCGGTTGGGACCGAGCAGTACTTC. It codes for CASSSVGTEQYF.

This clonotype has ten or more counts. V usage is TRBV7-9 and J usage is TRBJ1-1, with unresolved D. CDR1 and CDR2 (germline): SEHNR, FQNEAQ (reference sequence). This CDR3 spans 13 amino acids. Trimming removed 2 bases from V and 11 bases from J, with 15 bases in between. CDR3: CASSLFQEGLAFF. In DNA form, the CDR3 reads TGTGCCAGCAGCTTATTTCAGGAGGGTTTGGCTTTCTTT. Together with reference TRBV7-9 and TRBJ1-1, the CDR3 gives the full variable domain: DTGVSQNPRHKITKRGQNVTFRCDPISEHNRLYWYRQTLGQGPEFLTYFQNEAQLEKSRLLSDRFSAERPKGSFSTLEIQRTEQGDSAMYLCASSLFQEGLAFFGQGTRLTVV.

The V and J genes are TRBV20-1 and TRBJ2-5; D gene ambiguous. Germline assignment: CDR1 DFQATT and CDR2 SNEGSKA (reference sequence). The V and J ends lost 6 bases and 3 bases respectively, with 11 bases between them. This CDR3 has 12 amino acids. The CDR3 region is CSARRREETQYF. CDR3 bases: TGCAGTGCCCGCCGACGGGAAGAGACCCAGTACTTC.

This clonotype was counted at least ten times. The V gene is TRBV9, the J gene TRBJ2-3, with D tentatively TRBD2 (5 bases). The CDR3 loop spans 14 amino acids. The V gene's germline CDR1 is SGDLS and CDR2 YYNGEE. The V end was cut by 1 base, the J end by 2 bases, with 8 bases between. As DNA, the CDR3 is TGTGCCAGCAGCGTAAGCCTAGCCACAGATACGCAGTATTTT. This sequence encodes CASSVSLATDTQYF.

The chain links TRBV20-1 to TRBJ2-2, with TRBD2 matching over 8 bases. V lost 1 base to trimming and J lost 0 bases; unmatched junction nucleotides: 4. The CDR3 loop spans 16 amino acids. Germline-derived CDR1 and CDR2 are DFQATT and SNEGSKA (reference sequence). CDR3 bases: TGCAGTGCTAGAGGACTAGCGCTGGCGAACACCGGGGAGCTGTTTTTT. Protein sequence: CSARGLALANTGELFF.

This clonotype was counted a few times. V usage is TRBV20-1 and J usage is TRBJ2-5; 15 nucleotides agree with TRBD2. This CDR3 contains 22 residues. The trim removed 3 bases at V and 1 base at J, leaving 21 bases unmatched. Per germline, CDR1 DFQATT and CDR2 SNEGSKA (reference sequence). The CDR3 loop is CSASRGGQGLAGGFISQETQYF. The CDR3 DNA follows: TGCAGTGCTAGTAGAGGGGGACAGGGACTAGCGGGAGGTTTCATATCCCAAGAGACCCAGTACTTC.

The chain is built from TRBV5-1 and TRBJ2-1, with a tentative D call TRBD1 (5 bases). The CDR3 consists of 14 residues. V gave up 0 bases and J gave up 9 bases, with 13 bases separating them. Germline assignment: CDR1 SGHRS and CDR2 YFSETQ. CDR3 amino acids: CASSLVSGAREQFF. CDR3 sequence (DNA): TGCGCCAGCAGCTTGGTTAGTGGGGCCCGTGAGCAGTTCTTC.

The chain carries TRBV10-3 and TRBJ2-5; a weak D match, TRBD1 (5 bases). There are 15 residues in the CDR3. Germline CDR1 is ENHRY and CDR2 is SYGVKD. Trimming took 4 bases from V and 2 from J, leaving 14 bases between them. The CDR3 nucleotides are TGTGCCATCAGTGGACAGAACAACCGACAAGAGACCCAGTACTTC. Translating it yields CAISGQNNRQETQYF.

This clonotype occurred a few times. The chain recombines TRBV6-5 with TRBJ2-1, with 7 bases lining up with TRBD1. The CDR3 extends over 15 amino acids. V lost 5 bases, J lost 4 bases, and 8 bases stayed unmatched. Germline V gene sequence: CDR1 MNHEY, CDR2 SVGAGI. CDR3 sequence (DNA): TGTGCCAGCAGTCCACAGGGGCTAGAGTACAATGAGCAGTTCTTC. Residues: CASSPQGLEYNEQFF.

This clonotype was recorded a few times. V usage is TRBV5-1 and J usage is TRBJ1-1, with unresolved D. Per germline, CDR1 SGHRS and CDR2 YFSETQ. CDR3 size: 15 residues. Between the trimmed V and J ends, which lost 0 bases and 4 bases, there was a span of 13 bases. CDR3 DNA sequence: TGCGCCAGCAGCTTGGGGCAGTCGAGGAGCACTGAAGCTTTCTTT. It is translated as CASSLGQSRSTEAFF.

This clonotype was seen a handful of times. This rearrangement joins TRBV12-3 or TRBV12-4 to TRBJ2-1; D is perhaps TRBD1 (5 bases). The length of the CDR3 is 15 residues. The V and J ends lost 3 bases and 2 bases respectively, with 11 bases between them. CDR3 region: CASSLQQVAYNEQFF. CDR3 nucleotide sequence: TGTGCCAGCAGTTTGCAACAGGTAGCCTACAATGAGCAGTTCTTC.

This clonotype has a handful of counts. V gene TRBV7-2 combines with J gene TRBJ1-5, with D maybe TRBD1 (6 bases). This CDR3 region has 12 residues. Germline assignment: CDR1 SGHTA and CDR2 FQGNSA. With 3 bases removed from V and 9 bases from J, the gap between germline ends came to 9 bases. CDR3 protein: CASSFETGPQHF. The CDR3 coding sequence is TGTGCCAGCAGCTTCGAGACAGGGCCCCAGCATTTT.

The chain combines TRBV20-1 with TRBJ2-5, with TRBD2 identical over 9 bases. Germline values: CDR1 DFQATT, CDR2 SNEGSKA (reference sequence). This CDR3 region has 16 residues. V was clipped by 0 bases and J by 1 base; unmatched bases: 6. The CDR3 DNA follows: TGCAGTGCTAGAGAGTTAGCGGGAGTGTCCCAAGAGACCCAGTACTTC. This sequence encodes CSARELAGVSQETQYF.

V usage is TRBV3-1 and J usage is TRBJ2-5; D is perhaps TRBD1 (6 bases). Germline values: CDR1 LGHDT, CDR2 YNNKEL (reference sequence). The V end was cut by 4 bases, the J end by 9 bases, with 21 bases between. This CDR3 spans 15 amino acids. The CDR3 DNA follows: TGTGCCAGCAGCCGCTCCGGGACAACTATCATGGCCCAGTACTTC. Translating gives CASSRSGTTIMAQYF.

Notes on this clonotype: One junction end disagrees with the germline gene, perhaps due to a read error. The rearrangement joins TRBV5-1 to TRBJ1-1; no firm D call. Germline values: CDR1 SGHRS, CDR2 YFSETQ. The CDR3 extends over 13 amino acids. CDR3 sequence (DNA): TGCGCCAGCAGCCAGACTGGGAACACTGAAGATTTCTTT. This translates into CASSQTGNTEDFF.

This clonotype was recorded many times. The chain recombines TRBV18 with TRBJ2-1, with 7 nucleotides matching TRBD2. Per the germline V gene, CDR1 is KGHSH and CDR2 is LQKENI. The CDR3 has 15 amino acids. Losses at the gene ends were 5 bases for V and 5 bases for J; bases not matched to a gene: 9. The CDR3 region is CASSSDGTTHNEQFF. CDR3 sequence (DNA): TGTGCCAGCTCATCAGACGGGACTACTCACAATGAGCAGTTCTTC.

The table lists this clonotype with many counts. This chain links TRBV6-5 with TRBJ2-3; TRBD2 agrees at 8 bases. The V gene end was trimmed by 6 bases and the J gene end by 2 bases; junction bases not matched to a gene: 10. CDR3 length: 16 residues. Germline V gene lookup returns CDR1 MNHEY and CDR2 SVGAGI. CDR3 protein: CASSGRGRTNTDTQYF. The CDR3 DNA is TGTGCCAGCAGCGGTCGCGGGAGGACTAACACAGATACGCAGTATTTT.

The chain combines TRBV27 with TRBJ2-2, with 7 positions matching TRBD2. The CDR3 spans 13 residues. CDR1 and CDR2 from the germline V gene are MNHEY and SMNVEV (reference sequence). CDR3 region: CQKRGANTGELFF. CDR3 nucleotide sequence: TGTCAGAAGCGGGGCGCGAACACCGGGGAGCTGTTTTTT.

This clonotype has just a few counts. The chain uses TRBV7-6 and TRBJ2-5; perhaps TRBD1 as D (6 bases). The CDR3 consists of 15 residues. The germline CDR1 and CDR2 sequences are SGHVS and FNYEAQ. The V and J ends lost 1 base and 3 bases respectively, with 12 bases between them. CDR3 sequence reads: CASSLDRDIEETQYF. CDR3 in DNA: TGTGCCAGCAGCTTAGACCGGGACATCGAAGAGACCCAGTACTTC.